A selection of T cell receptor beta chains follows, all from one sample in a study of Graves' ophthalmopathy and Graves' hyperthyroidism. TCRdb ran MiXCR on the multiplex PCR reads and lists one entry per CDR3 protein. The sample includes approximately 1.2 million distinct CDR3 sequences, less than 45% of them seen just once. The sample consisted of peripheral blood or thyroid tissue (not recorded which). These receptor sequences come from an adult man with Graves' hyperthyroidism. Both conserved end residues are part of each CDR3. A D gene is named only where the DNA matches it firmly. Where a row states a size, it is once, few, many or the class of an expanded clone; other rows omit it.

j_call v_call clone_size d_call cdr3_aa cdr3_nt
TRBJ2-7 TRBV2 many . CASSRTAREYEQYF TGTGCCAGCAGTAGGACAGCCCGGGAGTACGAGCAGTACTTC
TRBJ2-5 TRBV5-8 few TRBD1 CASSDDRGHDFQETQYF TGTGCCAGCAGTGATGACAGGGGGCACGATTTCCAAGAGACCCAGTACTTC
TRBJ1-1 TRBV10-3 once . CAISYQQGASILNTEAFF TGTGCCATCAGTTATCAACAGGGAGCCAGTATCCTGAACACTGAAGCTTTCTTT
TRBJ1-2 TRBV29-1 . TRBD1 CSSVDRDFYGYTF TGCAGCAGTGTAGACAGGGACTTCTATGGCTACACCTTC
TRBJ1-2 TRBV9 many . CASSVDEGALGGYTF TGTGCCAGCAGCGTAGACGAAGGAGCCTTGGGCGGCTACACCTTC
TRBJ2-7 TRBV12-3/TRBV12-4 . . CASSLRSGTYEQYF TGTGCCAGCAGCCTTCGGAGTGGCACCTACGAGCAGTACTTC
TRBJ1-1 TRBV6-1 few TRBD1 CASSGGTGIATEAFF TGTGCCAGCAGTGGGGGGACAGGGATAGCCACTGAAGCTTTCTTT
TRBJ1-5 TRBV30 few . CAWSAGIRSNQPQHF TGTGCCTGGAGTGCAGGGATCCGCAGCAATCAGCCCCAGCATTTT
TRBJ2-5 TRBV29-1 . . CSVVGSSQTQYF TGCAGCGTTGTCGGGAGTTCTCAGACCCAGTACTTC
TRBJ1-5 TRBV19 many . CATRRGSQPQHF TGTGCCACAAGAAGAGGGAGTCAGCCCCAGCATTTT
TRBJ1-1 TRBV20-1 many . CSATDRSGTEAFF TGCAGTGCTACTGACAGATCGGGCACTGAAGCTTTCTTT